Below, 2 T cell receptor beta chains from the same sample are listed, as sequenced in a study of Ad26.COV2.S vaccination and SARS-CoV-2 variants. Sample treatment: about 20 received Ad26.COV2.S at low or high dose, single or two shots; 5 received placebo; per-sample allocation not given. The samples were gathered on day 63 after the first injection of vaccine or placebo. Sequencing was performed with immunoSEQ multiplex PCR; in TCRdb, only in-frame clones are kept and a portion is missing. The profile covers approximately 350,000 clones, with roughly 85% appearing a single time and about 7.4% taken by the ten largest. Specimen: peripheral blood, collected in a trial of Ad26.COV2.S vaccine versus placebo. The receptors were sampled from a person between 18 and 60 years old who received the Ad26.COV2.S COVID-19 vaccine or a placebo.

This sequence joins TRBV25-1 and TRBJ1-2; D possibly corresponds to TRBD1 (6 bases). The V gene lost 7 bases and the J gene lost 4 bases, with 13 bases spanning the gap. The CDR3 extends over 13 amino acids. Germline CDR1 MGHDK, CDR2 SYGVNS. CDR3 DNA: TGTGCCAGCACCGAGGGGGACGGCTATGGCTACACCTTC. Translated, it gives CASTEGDGYGYTF.

This chain joins TRBV6-6 and TRBJ1-5, with D uncertain. This CDR3 contains 17 residues. Between the trimmed V and J ends, which lost 5 bases and 2 bases, there was a span of 19 bases. Germline V CDR1 and CDR2: MNHNY, SVGAGI (reference sequence). The CDR3 DNA reads as TGTGCCAGCAGTCCCGTGGCCAGGACGTATGGCAATCAGCCCCAGCATTTT. As protein: CASSPVARTYGNQPQHF.